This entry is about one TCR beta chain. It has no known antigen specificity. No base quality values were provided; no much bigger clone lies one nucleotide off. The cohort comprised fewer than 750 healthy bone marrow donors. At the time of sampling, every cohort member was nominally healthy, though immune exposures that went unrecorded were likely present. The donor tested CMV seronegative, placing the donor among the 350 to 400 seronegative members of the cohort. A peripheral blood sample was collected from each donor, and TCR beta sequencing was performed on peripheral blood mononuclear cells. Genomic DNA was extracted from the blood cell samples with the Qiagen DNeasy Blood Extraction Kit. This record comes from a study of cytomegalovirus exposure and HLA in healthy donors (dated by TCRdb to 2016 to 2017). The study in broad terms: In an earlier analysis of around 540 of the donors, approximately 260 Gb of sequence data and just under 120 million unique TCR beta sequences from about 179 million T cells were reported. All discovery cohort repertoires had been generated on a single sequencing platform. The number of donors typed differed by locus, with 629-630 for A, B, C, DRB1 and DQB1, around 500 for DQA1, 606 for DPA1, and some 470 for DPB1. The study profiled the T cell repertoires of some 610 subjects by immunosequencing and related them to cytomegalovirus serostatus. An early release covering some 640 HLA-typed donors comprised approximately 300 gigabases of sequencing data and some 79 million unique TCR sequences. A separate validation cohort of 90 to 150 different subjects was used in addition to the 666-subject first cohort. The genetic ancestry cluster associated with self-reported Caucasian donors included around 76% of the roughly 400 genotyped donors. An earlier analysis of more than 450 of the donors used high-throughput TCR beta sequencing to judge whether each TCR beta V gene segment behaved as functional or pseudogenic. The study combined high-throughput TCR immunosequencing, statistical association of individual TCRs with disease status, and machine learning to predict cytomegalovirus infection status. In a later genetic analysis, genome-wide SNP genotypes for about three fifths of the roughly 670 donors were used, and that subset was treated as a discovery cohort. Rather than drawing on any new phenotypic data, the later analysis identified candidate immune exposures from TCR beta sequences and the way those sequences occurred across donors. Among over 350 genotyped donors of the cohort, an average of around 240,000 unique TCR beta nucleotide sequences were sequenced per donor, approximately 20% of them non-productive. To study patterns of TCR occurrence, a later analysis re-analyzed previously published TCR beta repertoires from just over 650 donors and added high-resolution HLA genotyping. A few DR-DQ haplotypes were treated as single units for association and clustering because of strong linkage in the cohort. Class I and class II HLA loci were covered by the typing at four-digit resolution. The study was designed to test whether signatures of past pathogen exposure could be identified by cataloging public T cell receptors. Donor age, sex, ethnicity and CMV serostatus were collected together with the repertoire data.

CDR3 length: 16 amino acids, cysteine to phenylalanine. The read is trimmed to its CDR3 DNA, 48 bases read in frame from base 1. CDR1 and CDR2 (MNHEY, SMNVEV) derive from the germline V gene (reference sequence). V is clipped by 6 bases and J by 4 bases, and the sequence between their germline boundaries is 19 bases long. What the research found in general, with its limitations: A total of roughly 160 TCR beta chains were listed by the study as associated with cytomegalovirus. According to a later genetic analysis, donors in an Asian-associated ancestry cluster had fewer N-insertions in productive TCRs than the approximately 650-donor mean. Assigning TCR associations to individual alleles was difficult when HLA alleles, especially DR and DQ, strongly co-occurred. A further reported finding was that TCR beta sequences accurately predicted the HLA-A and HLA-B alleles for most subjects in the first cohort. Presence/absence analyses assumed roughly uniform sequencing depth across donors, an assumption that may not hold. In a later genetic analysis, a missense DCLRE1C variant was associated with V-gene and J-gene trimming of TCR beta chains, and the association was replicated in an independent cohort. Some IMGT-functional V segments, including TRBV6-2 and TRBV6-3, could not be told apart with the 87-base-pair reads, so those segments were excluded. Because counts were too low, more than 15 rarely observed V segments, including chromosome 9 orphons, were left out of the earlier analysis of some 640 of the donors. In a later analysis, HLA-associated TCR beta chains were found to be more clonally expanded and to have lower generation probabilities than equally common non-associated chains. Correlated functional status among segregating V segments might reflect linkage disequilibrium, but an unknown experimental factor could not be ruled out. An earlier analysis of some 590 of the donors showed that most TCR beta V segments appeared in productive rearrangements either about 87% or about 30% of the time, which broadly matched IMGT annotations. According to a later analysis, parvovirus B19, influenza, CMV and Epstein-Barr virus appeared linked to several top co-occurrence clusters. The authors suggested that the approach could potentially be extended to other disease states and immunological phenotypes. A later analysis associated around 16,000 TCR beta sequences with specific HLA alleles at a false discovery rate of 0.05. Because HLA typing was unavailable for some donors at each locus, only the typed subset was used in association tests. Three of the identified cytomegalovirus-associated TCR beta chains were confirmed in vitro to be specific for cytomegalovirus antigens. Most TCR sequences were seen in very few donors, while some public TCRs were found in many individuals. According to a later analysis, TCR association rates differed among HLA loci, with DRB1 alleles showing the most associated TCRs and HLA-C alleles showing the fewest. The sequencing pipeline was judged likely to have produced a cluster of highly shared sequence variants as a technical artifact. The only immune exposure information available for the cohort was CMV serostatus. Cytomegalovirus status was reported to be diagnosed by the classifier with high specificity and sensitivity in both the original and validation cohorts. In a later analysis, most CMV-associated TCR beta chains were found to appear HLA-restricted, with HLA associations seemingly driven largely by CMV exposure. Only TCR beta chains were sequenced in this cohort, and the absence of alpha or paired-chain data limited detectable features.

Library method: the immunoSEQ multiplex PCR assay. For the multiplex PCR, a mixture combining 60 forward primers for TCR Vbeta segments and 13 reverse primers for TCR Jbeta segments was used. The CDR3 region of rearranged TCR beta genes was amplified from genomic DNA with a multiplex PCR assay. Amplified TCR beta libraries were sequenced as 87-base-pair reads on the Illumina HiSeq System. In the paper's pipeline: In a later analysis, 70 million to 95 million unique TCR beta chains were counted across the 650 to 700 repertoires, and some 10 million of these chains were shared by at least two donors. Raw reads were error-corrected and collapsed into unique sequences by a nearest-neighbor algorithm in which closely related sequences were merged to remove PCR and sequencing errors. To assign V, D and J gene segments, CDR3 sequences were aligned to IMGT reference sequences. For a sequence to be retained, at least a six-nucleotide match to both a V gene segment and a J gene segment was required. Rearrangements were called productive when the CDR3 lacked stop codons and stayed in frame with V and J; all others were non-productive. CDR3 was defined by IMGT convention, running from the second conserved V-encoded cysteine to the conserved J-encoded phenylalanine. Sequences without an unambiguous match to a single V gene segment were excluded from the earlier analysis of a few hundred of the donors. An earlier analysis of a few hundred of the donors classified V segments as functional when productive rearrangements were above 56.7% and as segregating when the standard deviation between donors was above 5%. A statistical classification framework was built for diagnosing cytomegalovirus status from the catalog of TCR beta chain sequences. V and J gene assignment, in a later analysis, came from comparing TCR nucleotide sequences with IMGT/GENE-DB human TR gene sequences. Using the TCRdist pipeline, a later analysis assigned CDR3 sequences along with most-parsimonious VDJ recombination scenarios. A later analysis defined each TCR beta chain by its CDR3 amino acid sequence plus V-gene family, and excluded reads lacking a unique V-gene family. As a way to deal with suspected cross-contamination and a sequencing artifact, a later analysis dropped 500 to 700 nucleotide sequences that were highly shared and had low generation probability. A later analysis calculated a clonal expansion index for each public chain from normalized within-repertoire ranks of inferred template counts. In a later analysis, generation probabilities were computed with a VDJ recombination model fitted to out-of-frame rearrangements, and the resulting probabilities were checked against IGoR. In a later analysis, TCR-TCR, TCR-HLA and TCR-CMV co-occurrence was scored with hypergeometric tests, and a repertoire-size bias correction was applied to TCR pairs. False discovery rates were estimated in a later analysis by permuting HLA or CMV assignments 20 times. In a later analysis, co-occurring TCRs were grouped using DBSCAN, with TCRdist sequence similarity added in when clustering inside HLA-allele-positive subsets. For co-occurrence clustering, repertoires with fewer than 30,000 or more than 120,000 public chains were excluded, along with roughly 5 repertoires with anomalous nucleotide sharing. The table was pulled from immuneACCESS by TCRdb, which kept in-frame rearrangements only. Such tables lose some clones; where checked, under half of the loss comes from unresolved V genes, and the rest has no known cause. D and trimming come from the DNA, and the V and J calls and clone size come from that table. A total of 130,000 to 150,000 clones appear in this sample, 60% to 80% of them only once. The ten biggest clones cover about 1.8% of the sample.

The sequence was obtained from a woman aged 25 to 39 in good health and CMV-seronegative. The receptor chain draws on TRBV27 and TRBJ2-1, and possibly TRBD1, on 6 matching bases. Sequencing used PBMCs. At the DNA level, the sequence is TGTGCCAGCAGACTCCTCCAGACAGGTCTATACAATGAGCAGTTCTTC. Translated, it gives CASRLLQTGLYNEQFF.